The text below deals with one T cell receptor beta chain. Antigen: not known. Germline CDR1 reads MDHEN; CDR2 reads SYDVKM. The V and J ends lost 5 bases and 3 bases respectively, with 17 bases between them. The CDR3 loop spans 15 amino acids. The donors were part of the roughly 120-subject validation cohort, which stood apart from the roughly 640-subject first cohort. Profiled with immunoSEQ multiplex PCR; TCRdb holds only in-frame clones, not every one. Here the sample spans about 140,000 clones, 82% being singletons. This entry is derived from a study of cytomegalovirus exposure and HLA in healthy donors. Study context: A subsequent analysis stated that the 90 to 150 validation repertoires were run on the same platform as the approximately 660 first-cohort repertoires. Study results and limitations: That first-cohort TCR clusters tended to co-occur in the 90 to 150 validation repertoires was found in a later analysis. The listing of fewer than 200 TCR beta chains classed them as cytomegalovirus-associated.

This clonotype originated in a man aged 30-40 years in good health and CMV-seropositive. The sample consisted of PBMCs. The V call is TRBV28, the J call TRBJ2-7, with D uncertain. The CDR3 nucleotides are TGTGCCAGCAGTCCCCAGGATACGACGGACTACGAGCAGTACTTC. This codes for CASSPQDTTDYEQYF.